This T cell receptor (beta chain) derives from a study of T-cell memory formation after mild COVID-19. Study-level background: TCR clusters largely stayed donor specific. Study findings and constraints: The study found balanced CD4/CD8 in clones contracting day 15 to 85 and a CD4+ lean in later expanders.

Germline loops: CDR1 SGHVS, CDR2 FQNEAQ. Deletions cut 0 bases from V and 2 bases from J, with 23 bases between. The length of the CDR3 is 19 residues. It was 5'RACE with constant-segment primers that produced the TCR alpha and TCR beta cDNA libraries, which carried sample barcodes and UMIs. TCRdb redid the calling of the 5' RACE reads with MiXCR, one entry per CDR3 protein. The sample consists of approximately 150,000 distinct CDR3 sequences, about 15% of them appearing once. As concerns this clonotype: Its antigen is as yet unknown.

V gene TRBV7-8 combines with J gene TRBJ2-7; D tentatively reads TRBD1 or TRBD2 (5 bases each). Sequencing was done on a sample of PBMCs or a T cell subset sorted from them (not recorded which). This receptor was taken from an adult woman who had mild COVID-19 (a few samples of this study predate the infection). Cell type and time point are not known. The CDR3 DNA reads TGTGCCAGCAGCTTAGCGCGTCTGACTGCTGCTGGGGGTGCCTACGAGCAGTACTTC. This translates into CASSLARLTAAGGAYEQYF.